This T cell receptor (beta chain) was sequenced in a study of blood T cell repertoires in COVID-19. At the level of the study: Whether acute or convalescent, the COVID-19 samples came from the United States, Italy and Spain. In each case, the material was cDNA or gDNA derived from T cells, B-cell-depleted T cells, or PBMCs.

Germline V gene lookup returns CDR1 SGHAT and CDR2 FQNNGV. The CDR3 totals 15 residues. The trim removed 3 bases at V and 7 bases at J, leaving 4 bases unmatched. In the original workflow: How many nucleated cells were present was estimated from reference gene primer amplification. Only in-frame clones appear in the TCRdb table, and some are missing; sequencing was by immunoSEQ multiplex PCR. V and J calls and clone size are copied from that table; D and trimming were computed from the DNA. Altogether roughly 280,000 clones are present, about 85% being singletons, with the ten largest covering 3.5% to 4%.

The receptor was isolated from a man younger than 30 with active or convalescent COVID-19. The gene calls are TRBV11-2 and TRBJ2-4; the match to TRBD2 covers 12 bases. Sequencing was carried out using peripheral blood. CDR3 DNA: TGTGCCAGCAGCTTCGGCGGACTAGCGGGGAACATTCAGTACTTC. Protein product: CASSFGGLAGNIQYF.